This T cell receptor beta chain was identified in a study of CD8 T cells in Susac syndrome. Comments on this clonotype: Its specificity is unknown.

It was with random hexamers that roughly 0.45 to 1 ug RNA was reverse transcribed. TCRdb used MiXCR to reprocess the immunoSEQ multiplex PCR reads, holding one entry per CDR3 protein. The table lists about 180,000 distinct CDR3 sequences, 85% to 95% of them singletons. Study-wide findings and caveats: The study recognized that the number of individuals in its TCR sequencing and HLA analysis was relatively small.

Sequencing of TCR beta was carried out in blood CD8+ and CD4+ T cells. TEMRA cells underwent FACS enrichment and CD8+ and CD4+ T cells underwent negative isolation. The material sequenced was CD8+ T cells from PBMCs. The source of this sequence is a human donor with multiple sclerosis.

CDR3 sequence reads: CASSFVTGNTEAFF. The CDR3 DNA follows: TGTGCCAGCAGCTTCGTGACGGGGAACACTGAAGCTTTCTTT. This chain links TRBV7-2 with TRBJ1-1; D is undetermined. Trimming took off 3 bases at V and 1 base at J, with 9 bases between the two ends. The CDR3 has 14 residues. Germline CDR1 is SGHTA and CDR2 is FQGNSA.